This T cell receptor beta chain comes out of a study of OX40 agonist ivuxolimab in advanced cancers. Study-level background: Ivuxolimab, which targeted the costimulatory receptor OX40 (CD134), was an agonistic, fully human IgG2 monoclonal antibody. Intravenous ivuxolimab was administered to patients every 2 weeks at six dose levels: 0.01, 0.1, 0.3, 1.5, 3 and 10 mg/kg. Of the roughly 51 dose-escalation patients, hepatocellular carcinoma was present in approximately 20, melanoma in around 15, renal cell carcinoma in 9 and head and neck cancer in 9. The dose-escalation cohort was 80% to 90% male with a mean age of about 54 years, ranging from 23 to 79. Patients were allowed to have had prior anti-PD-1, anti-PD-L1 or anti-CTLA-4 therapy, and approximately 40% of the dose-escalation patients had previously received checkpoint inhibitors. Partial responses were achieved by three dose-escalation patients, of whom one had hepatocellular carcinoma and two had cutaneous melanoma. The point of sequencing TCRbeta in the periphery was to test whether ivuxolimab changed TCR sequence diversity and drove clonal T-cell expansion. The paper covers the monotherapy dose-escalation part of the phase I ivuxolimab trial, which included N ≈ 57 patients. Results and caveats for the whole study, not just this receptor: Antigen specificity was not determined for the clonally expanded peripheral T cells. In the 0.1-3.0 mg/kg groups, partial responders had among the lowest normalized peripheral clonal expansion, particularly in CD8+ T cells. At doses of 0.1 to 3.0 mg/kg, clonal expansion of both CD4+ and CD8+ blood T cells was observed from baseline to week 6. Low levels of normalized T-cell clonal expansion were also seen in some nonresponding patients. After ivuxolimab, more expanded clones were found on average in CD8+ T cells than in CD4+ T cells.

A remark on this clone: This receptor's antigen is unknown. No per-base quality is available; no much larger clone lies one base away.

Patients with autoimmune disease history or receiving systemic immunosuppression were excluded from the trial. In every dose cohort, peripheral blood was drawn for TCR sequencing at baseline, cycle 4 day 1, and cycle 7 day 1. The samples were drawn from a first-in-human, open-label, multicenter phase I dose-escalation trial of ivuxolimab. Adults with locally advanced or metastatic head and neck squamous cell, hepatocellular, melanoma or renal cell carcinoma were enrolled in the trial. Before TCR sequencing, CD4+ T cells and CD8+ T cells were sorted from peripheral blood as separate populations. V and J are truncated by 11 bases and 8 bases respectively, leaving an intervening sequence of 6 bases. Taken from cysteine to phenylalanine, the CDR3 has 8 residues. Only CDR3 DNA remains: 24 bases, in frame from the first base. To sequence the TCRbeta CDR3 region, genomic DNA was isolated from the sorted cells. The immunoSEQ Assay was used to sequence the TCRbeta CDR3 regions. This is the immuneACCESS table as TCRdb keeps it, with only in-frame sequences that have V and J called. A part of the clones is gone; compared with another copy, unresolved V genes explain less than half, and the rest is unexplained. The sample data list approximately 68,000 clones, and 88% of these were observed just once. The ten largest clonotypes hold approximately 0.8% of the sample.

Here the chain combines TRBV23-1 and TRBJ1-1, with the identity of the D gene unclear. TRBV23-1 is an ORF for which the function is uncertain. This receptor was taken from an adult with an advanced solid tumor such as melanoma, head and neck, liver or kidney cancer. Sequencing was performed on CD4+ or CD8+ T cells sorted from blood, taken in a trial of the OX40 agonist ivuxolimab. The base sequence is TGCGCCCCCACCGAAGCTTTCTTT. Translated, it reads CAPTEAFF.